The sequence of this T cell receptor (beta chain) was determined in a study of blood T cell repertoires in COVID-19. Across the whole study: Specimens from acute and convalescent COVID-19 originated in the United States, Italy and Spain. Sources were T cells, B-cell-depleted T cells, or PBMCs; the material itself was cDNA or gDNA.

As processed by the authors: Nucleated cell counts were estimated from reference gene primer amplification. Only in-frame clones appear in the TCRdb table, and some are missing; sequencing was by immunoSEQ multiplex PCR. D and trimming were read from the DNA, whereas the V and J calls and clone size are those reported in that table. The sample contains a few hundred thousand clones, about nine tenths of which appear only once. The sample consisted of peripheral blood. The clonotype was recovered from a woman aged 30 to 39 with active or convalescent COVID-19.

CDR3 amino acids: CASSLKTSGGTDTQYF. CDR3 nucleotide sequence: TGTGCCAGCAGCTTGAAGACTAGCGGGGGCACAGATACGCAGTATTTT. This chain links TRBV5-6 with TRBJ2-3; 11 positions agree with TRBD2. J gave up 1 base and V 1 base, and 2 bases lay outside the gene matches. The CDR3 runs 16 residues. Germline lookup yields CDR1 SGHDT and CDR2 YYEEEE.